The 23 T cell receptor beta chains given below trace back to one sample, sequenced in a study of blood T cell repertoires in COVID-19. Generated by immunoSEQ multiplex PCR, the TCRdb table keeps only in-frame clones and is missing some. The profile shows under 250,000 clones, almost 85% of them singletons. Input material: PBMCs or T cells enriched from blood (not recorded which). Receptors were obtained from a woman aged 45-65 years with acute COVID-19.

This chain links TRBV2 with TRBJ2-5; 8 bases match TRBD1. CDR1 and CDR2 (germline): SNHLY, FYNNEI. The CDR3 runs to 16 residues. With V trimmed by 5 bases and J by 4 bases, 12 bases remained unmatched. CDR3 amino acids: CASSSWTGIGLETQYF. Written as DNA, the CDR3 is TGTGCCAGCAGTTCTTGGACAGGGATTGGGTTAGAGACCCAGTACTTC.

The count of this clone is one. The chain carries TRBV7-9 and TRBJ1-2; 8 bases fit TRBD1. This CDR3 is 16 amino acids long. V trimming: 5 bases; J trimming: 3 bases; junction bases outside the gene matches: 11. CDR1 SEHNR and CDR2 FQNEAQ come from the germline V gene (reference sequence). CDR3 protein: CASSPMTGAADYGYTF. The CDR3 nucleotides read TGTGCCAGCAGCCCCATGACAGGGGCGGCGGACTATGGCTACACCTTC.

In nucleotides, the CDR3 is TGCAGCGTTTACAGGGGGCGAACCGGGGAGCTGTTTTTT. Encoded protein: CSVYRGRTGELFF. V gene TRBV29-1 combines with J gene TRBJ2-2; 9 bases map to TRBD1. The junction had 3 bases not matched to a gene; V was cut back by 5 bases and J by 5 bases. Germline V gene sequence: CDR1 SQVTM, CDR2 ANQGSEA. The CDR3 has 13 residues.

The rearrangement links TRBV7-3 to TRBJ1-2; TRBD1 matches at 7 bases. This CDR3 contains 14 residues. V lost 7 bases, J lost 6 bases, and 11 bases stayed unmatched. Looked up from germline, CDR1 is SGHTA and CDR2 is FQGTGA. The CDR3 loop is CASKGSGTDHGYTF. The CDR3 region has the DNA TGTGCCAGCAAGGGATCCGGGACAGATCATGGCTACACCTTC.

The V gene is TRBV4-2, the J gene TRBJ2-1, with D maybe TRBD1 (5 bases). Germline V gene lookup returns CDR1 LGHNA and CDR2 YNFKEQ. This CDR3 is built from 15 residues. Trimming left V 0 bases short and J 5 bases short, with 11 bases between. The CDR3 DNA reads TGTGCCAGCAGCCAAGATAGGGGCAGGGACAATGAGCAGTTCTTC. Its protein product is CASSQDRGRDNEQFF.

The rearrangement joins TRBV7-9 to TRBJ1-1; a weak D match, TRBD1 (5 bases). The V end lost 1 base, the J end lost 0 bases, and 12 bases lay between the germline ends. This CDR3 spans 16 amino acids. Germline loops: CDR1 SEHNR, CDR2 FQNEAQ (reference sequence). As DNA, the CDR3 is TGTGCCAGCAGCTTAGGGGCTGGGGGGATGAACACTGAAGCTTTCTTT. It yields the protein CASSLGAGGMNTEAFF.

The V and J genes are TRBV7-2 and TRBJ1-1, with D unresolved. CDR1 is SGHTA, CDR2 FQGNSA, per germline. This CDR3 is built from 15 residues. Trimming took off 1 base at V and 1 base at J, with 10 bases between the two ends. The DNA for the CDR3 is TGTGCCAGCAGCTTAGACTCGGGAGAGAACACTGAAGCTTTCTTT. This encodes CASSLDSGENTEAFF.

The chain couples TRBV6-5 to TRBJ1-4, with D possibly being TRBD1 (5 bases). The CDR3 is 16 residues long. Germline V gene sequence: CDR1 MNHEY, CDR2 SVGAGI. V was cut by 0 bases and J by 4 bases, with 12 bases left in between. The CDR3 DNA follows: TGTGCCAGCAGTTACTCGGGGCAGTTTAATAATGAAAAACTGTTTTTT. It yields the protein CASSYSGQFNNEKLFF.

The chain combines TRBV27 with TRBJ1-1, with no clear D. Per the germline V gene, CDR1 is MNHEY and CDR2 is SMNVEV (reference sequence). The CDR3 sequence is 15 residues long. V lost 3 bases to trimming and J lost 0 bases, with 11 bases between them. The CDR3 coding sequence is TGTGCCAGCAGTTTTGGGGAGGATTTGAACACTGAAGCTTTCTTT. The encoded protein is CASSFGEDLNTEAFF.

CDR3: CASSEGQKETQYF. The CDR3 bases are TGTGCCAGCAGCGAGGGACAGAAGGAGACCCAGTACTTC. J is TRBJ2-5 and V is TRBV11-2, with TRBD1 matching over 7 bases. The CDR3 length is 13 residues. After removal of 5 bases from V and 5 bases from J, the junction contained 5 bases not matched to a gene. The germline V gene has CDR1 SGHAT and CDR2 FQNNGV. Together with reference TRBV11-2 and TRBJ2-5, the CDR3 gives the full variable domain: EAGVAQSPRYKIIEKRQSVAFWCNPISGHATLYWYQQILGQGPKLLIQFQNNGVVDDSQLPKDRFSAERLKGVDSTLKIQPAKLEDSAVYLCASSEGQKETQYFGPGTRLLVL.

This rearrangement joins TRBV5-1 to TRBJ2-2, with a weak D call TRBD1 (5 bases). Germline CDR1 SGHRS, CDR2 YFSETQ. The CDR3 totals 14 residues. Deletions cut 5 bases from V and 3 bases from J, with 11 bases between. CDR3 protein: CASRLSTDTGELFF. Here the CDR3 DNA reads TGCGCCAGCAGACTTTCGACAGACACCGGGGAGCTGTTTTTT.

V and J are TRBV7-2 and TRBJ1-1; TRBD1 aligns across 7 bases. J lost 3 bases, V lost 5 bases, and 3 bases had no gene match. The length of the CDR3 is 13 residues. Germline-derived CDR1 and CDR2 are SGHTA and FQGNSA. CDR3 region: CASSHDRDTEAFF. For the CDR3, the DNA is TGTGCCAGCAGCCACGACAGGGACACTGAAGCTTTCTTT.

The V and J genes are TRBV27 and TRBJ1-1; D unclear. The germline V gene has CDR1 MNHEY and CDR2 SMNVEV (reference sequence). The CDR3 loop spans 15 amino acids. Trimming stripped 3 bases from V and 0 bases from J, with 11 bases between. This chain's CDR3 is CASSLYSNMNTEAFF. In DNA form, the CDR3 reads TGTGCCAGCAGTTTGTACAGTAACATGAACACTGAAGCTTTCTTT.

The J gene is TRBJ2-1, the V gene TRBV6-2 or TRBV6-3; TRBD1 is a possible D gene (7 bases). V lost 5 bases and J lost 0, with 14 bases in between. This CDR3 comprises 16 residues. Germline CDR1 MNHEY, CDR2 SVGEGT. The CDR3 coding sequence is TGTGCCAGCAGTCCGTCAGGGGGAGGCTCCTACAATGAGCAGTTCTTC. Its translation: CASSPSGGGSYNEQFF.

The V and J genes are TRBV6-5 and TRBJ2-7, with 7 bases fitting TRBD1. In germline, CDR1 is MNHEY, CDR2 SVGAGI. The length of the CDR3 is 14 residues. V was pared by 2 bases and J by 0 bases, with 1 base of the junction left unmatched. Here the CDR3 reads CASSYRGRSYEQYF. The CDR3 coding sequence is TGTGCCAGCAGTTACAGGGGGCGCTCCTACGAGCAGTACTTC.

The chain is built from TRBV29-1 and TRBJ2-7; 8 nucleotides agree with TRBD1. Germline V gives CDR1 SQVTM, CDR2 ANQGSEA. The CDR3 spans 15 residues. The V segment lost 7 bases and the J segment 7 bases; nucleotides outside the gene matches: 18. The CDR3 DNA reads as TGCAGCGCCAGCCTTACCGGGACAGGCTTGACTGAGCAGTACTTC. Residues: CSASLTGTGLTEQYF.

The chain carries TRBV5-4 and TRBJ1-2; possibly TRBD1 for D (6 bases). Trimming left V 2 bases short and J 4 bases short, with 12 bases between. Germline lookup yields CDR1 SGHNT and CDR2 YYREEE (reference sequence). The CDR3 has 14 residues. DNA for the CDR3: TGTGCCAGCAGCTTTGAAGGCAGGGGCTATGGCTACACCTTC. Translation: CASSFEGRGYGYTF. The entire variable domain, with the rest obtained from reference TRBV5-4 and TRBJ1-2, is as follows: ETGVTQSPTHLIKTRGQQVTLRCSSQSGHNTVSWYQQALGQGPQFIFQYYREEENGRGNFPPRFSGLQFPNYSSELNVNALELDDSALYLCASSFEGRGYGYTFGSGTRLTVV.

This clone appeared many times. This chain links TRBV4-3 with TRBJ1-1, with D tentatively TRBD1 (5 bases). The CDR3 has 15 residues. CDR1 is LGHNA, CDR2 YSLEER, per germline. With 0 bases removed from V and 1 base from J, the gap between germline ends came to 9 bases. The CDR3 bases are TGCGCCAGCAGCCAAGATGCCAGGGAGAACACTGAAGCTTTCTTT. Translated: CASSQDARENTEAFF.

The rearrangement uses TRBV7-2 and TRBJ1-2; 8 bases fit TRBD1. CDR3 length: 17 amino acids. The germline gives CDR1 SGHTA, CDR2 FQGNSA. V lost 1 base, J lost 7 bases, and 14 bases stayed unmatched. CDR3 residues: CASSLGGRGQDLGGYTF. In DNA, the CDR3 is TGTGCCAGCAGCTTAGGGGGCAGGGGGCAGGACTTGGGTGGCTACACCTTC.

The V call is TRBV7-9, the J call TRBJ2-5, with 8 bases identical to TRBD2. CDR1 and CDR2 (germline): SEHNR, FQNEAQ (reference sequence). The CDR3 has 14 residues. V was clipped by 3 bases and J by 2 bases; unmatched bases: 2. Written as DNA, the CDR3 is TGTGCCAGCAGCTTCGGGACTAGTCAAGAGACCCAGTACTTC. This sequence encodes CASSFGTSQETQYF.

The chain is built from TRBV7-2 and TRBJ1-2, with TRBD1 identical over 7 bases. The CDR3 has 14 amino acids. Germline V gives CDR1 SGHTA, CDR2 FQGNSA. The junction had 11 bases not matched to a gene; V was cut back by 7 bases and J by 6 bases. The CDR3 region is CASTHARGTDGYTF. The CDR3 coding sequence is TGTGCCAGCACACACGCCAGGGGGACGGATGGCTACACCTTC.

This clone was seen a single time. V gene TRBV19 combines with J gene TRBJ1-5; D perhaps matches TRBD1 (5 bases). The ends were cut back, 5 bases at V and 4 bases at J, with 9 bases in the middle. The CDR3 loop spans 13 amino acids. The V gene's germline CDR1 is LNHDA and CDR2 SQIVND (reference sequence). This CDR3 is CASSFGTNQPQHF. The DNA for the CDR3 is TGTGCCAGTAGTTTCGGGACTAATCAGCCCCAGCATTTT.

This sequence joins TRBV9 and TRBJ1-1; 7 nucleotides line up with TRBD1. This CDR3 has 15 amino acids. Germline V lookup: CDR1 SGDLS, CDR2 YYNGEE. V lost 4 bases to trimming and J lost 5 bases; unmatched junction nucleotides: 11. Written as DNA, the CDR3 is TGTGCCAGCAGCCAACCCACTACAGGGGATACTGAAGCTTTCTTT. Translated: CASSQPTTGDTEAFF.